This T cell receptor beta chain was sequenced in a study of OX40 agonist ivuxolimab in advanced cancers. Study summary: With a range of roughly 20 to 85, age averaged roughly 60 years, and roughly 80% were male. Allowance was made for prior anti-PD-1, anti-PD-L1 or anti-CTLA-4 therapy, and about 37% had some. Study-wide findings and caveats: Expanded peripheral T cells had an undetermined antigen specificity. At 0.1 to 3.0 mg/kg, clonal expansion of CD4+ and CD8+ blood T cells had occurred by week 6.

Points on this clone: What it binds is unknown.

Per germline, CDR1 SEHNR and CDR2 FQNEAQ (reference sequence). The V end lost 5 bases, the J end lost 2 bases, and 9 bases lay between the germline ends. CDR3 size: 13 residues. Libraries were prepared by immunoSEQ multiplex PCR; TCRdb keeps only in-frame clonotypes and omits some of them. The data hold over 50,000 clones, with roughly 84% observed a single time. V usage is TRBV7-9 and J usage is TRBJ1-2; a possible D gene is TRBD1 (5 bases). This sample comprised CD4+ or CD8+ T cells sorted from blood, obtained in a trial of the OX40 agonist ivuxolimab. The TCR was taken from an adult with an advanced solid tumor such as melanoma, head and neck, liver or kidney cancer. The CDR3 DNA is TGTGCCAGCAGCCAGACAGCCAACTATGGCTACACCTTC. Protein: CASSQTANYGYTF.